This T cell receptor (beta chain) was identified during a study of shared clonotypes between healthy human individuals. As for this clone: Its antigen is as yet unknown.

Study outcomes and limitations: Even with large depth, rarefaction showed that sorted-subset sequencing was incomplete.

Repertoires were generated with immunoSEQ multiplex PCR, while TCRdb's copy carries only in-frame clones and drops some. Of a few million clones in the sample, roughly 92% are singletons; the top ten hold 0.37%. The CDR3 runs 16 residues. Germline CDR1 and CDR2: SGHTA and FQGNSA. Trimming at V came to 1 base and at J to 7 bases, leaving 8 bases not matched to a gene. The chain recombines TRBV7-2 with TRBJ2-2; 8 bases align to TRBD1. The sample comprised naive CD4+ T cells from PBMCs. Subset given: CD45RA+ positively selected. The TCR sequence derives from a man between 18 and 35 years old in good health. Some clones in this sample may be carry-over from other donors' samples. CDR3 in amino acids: CASSLEGRGLNGELFF. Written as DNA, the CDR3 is TGTGCCAGCAGCTTAGAAGGCAGGGGGCTGAACGGGGAGCTGTTTTTT.